The clone carrying this T cell receptor beta chain appeared once. This sample was included in a study of blood T cell repertoires in COVID-19. Across the whole study: Samples representing acute and convalescent COVID-19 were sourced from the United States, Italy and Spain. The cDNA or gDNA used as material had been derived from T cells, B-cell-depleted T cells, or PBMCs.

Profiled with immunoSEQ multiplex PCR; TCRdb holds only in-frame clones, not every one. The sample has about 140,000 clones, about 90% seen once. The CDR3 is 11 residues long. Germline loops: CDR1 DFQATT, CDR2 SNEGSKA (reference sequence). Trimming stripped 7 bases from V and 3 bases from J, with 10 bases between. This clonotype was sampled from a man aged 45 to 65 with active or convalescent COVID-19. Sequenced material: peripheral blood. The chain combines TRBV20-1 with TRBJ2-7; TRBD1 might be the D (6 bases). CDR3 amino acids: CSVRDNYEQYF. DNA of the CDR3: TGCAGTGTTCGGGACAACTACGAGCAGTACTTC.